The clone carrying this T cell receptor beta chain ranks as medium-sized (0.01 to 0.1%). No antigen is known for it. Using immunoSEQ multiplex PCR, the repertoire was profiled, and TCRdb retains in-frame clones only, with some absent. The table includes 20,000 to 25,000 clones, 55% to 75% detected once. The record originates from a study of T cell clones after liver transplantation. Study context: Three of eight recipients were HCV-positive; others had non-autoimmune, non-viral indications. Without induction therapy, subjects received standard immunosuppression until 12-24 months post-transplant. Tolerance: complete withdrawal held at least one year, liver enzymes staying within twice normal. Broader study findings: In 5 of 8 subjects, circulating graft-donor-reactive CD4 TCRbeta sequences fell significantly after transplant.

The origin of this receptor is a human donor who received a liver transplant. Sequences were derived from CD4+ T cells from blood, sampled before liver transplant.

CDR3 amino acids: CATHESAGNTIYF. CDR3 bases: TGTGCCACCCATGAGAGCGCTGGAAACACCATATATTTT. J is TRBJ1-3 and V is TRBV10-3, with D unclear. Germline CDR1 reads ENHRY; CDR2 reads SYGVKD. This CDR3 contains 13 residues. V was pared by 10 bases and J by 2 bases, with 12 bases between.